This record concerns one T cell receptor beta chain sequence. The antigen is undetermined. This sample was taken from a study of shared clonotypes between healthy human individuals. Turning to the study itself: CD4 naive cells filled three plates per donor, CD4 memory three, CD8 naive two and CD8 memory one. Findings of the study overall: It was only blood that was sampled, and tissue repertoires likely differ.

In the original processing: ImmunoSEQ sequences covered only the junction and lacked quality scores; filtering therefore differed. Only in-frame clones appear in the TCRdb table, and some are missing; sequencing was by immunoSEQ multiplex PCR. V, J and clone size are taken as reported in that table, and D and trimming were inferred from the DNA itself. Altogether 1,400,000 or so clones are present, around 98.5% being singletons, with the ten largest covering over 0.3%. V gave up 6 bases and J gave up 1 base; unmatched junction bases: 16. Germline V gene data show CDR1 as SGHDN and CDR2 as FVKESK. The CDR3 runs 19 residues.

The source of this sequence is a man aged 25 to 40 in good health. The sample taken for sequencing was naive CD4+ T cells sorted from blood. As to subset: CD45RA+ positively selected. The rearrangement joins TRBV14 to TRBJ2-4, with TRBD1 matching 9 bases. In DNA form, the CDR3 reads TGTGCCAGCAGGCGAAGGGCTAACAGGGGGCATTCGGCCAAAAACATTCAGTACTTC. Protein product: CASRRRANRGHSAKNIQYF. Based on the CDR3 plus reference TRBV14 and TRBJ2-4, the full variable domain is EAGVTQFPSHSVIEKGQTVTLRCDPISGHDNLYWYRRVMGKEIKFLLHFVKESKQDESGMPNNRFLAERTGGTYSTLKVQPAELEDSGVYFCASRRRANRGHSAKNIQYFGAGTRLSVL.